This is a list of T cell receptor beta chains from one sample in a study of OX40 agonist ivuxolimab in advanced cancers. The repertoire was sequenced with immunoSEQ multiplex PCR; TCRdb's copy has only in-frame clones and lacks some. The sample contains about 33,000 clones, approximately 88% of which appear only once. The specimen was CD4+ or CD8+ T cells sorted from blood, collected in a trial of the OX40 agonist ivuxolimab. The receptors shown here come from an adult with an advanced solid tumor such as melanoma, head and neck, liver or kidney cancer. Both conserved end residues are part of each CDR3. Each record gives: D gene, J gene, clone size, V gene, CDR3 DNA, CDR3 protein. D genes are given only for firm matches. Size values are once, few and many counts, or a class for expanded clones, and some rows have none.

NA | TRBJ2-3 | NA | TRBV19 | TGTGCCAGTAGTGGAACAGGGCACCCTAGCACAGATACGCAGTATTTT | CASSGTGHPSTDTQYF
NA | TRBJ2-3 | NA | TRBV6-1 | TGTGCCAGCAGTGAAGACGGAGTTAGAACGCAGTATTTT | CASSEDGVRTQYF
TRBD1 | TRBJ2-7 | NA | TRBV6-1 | TGTGCCAGCAGTGAATGGGGACAGGGCTCCTACGAGCAGTACTTC | CASSEWGQGSYEQYF
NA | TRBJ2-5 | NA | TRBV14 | TGTGCCAGCAGCGGGGGTAGTATGTCCCGAGTGGAGACCCAGTACTTC | CASSGGSMSRVETQYF
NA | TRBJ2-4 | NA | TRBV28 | TGTGCCAGCAGTTTATATGGAGAATCAGCCGAAAACATTCAGTACTTC | CASSLYGESAENIQYF
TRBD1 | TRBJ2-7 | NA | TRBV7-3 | TGTGCCAGCAGCCCGTCAGGGGACAGCGAGCAGTACTTC | CASSPSGDSEQYF
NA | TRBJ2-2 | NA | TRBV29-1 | TGCAGCGTTGCTGGCAGGACGAACACCGGGGAGCTGTTTTTT | CSVAGRTNTGELFF
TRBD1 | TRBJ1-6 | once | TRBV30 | TGTGCCTGGGGTGGACAGGGGAATTCACCCCTCCACTTT | CAWGGQGNSPLHF
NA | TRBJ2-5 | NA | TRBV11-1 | TGTGCCAGCAGCGAAGGCTCCAGCTCTGAGACCCAGTACTTC | CASSEGSSSETQYF
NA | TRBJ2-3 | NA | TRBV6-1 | TGTGCCAGCACAGGACGGATTTGGACAGATACGCAGTATTTT | CASTGRIWTDTQYF